These 7 T cell receptor beta chains were sequenced from one sample in a study of blood T cell repertoires in COVID-19. The repertoire was sequenced with immunoSEQ multiplex PCR; TCRdb's copy has only in-frame clones and lacks some. Counted here are hundreds of thousands of clones, 90% occurring once; the ten biggest clones make up around 0.98%. Input material: peripheral blood. The receptor set was obtained from a middle-aged woman with COVID-19, enrolled during active disease.

This chain joins TRBV2 and TRBJ2-7; TRBD1 matches 8 bases. Per germline, CDR1 SNHLY and CDR2 FYNNEI. The CDR3 spans 13 residues. The V and J ends lost 8 bases and 2 bases, in that order; junction bases with no gene match: 5. This CDR3 reads CASGWDRTYEQYF. The CDR3 DNA is TGTGCCAGCGGATGGGACAGGACCTACGAGCAGTACTTC.

This chain connects TRBV5-1 to TRBJ2-1; 8 bases are a match to TRBD2. The V gene end was trimmed by 4 bases and the J gene end by 6 bases; junction bases not matched to a gene: 9. This CDR3 has 15 amino acids. Looked up from germline, CDR1 is SGHRS and CDR2 is YFSETQ. The CDR3 here is CASSRSGTRGNEQFF. The CDR3 DNA is TGCGCCAGCAGCCGCTCCGGGACTAGGGGCAATGAGCAGTTCTTC.

The CDR3, as DNA: TGTGCCAGCAGCTGGGCGACAGGCGACAATGCCCAAGAGACCCAGTACTTC. Its translation: CASSWATGDNAQETQYF. The chain couples TRBV11-3 to TRBJ2-5, with D perhaps matching TRBD1 (6 bases). Trimming left V 4 bases short and J 1 base short, with 19 bases between. Germline loops: CDR1 SGHNT, CDR2 YENEEA. The CDR3 totals 17 residues.

V gene TRBV29-1 combines with J gene TRBJ1-2; 9 bases map to TRBD1. With 7 bases clipped from V and 6 bases from J, the junction kept 6 bases outside the gene matches. Germline V gene sequence: CDR1 SQVTM, CDR2 ANQGSEA. The length of the CDR3 is 12 residues. The CDR3 DNA sequence: TGCAGCGCAGGGGGACAGGGCAATGGCTACACCTTC. Its protein product is CSAGGQGNGYTF. Variable domain in full (rest from reference TRBV29-1 and TRBJ1-2): SAVISQKPSRDICQRGTSLTIQCQVDSQVTMMFWYRQQPGQSLTLIATANQGSEATYESGFVIDKFPISRPNLTFSTLTVSNMSPEDSSIYLCSAGGQGNGYTFGSGTRLTVV.

The chain joins TRBV28 to TRBJ2-5, with TRBD2 identical over 8 bases. Trimming cost V 9 bases and J 2 bases; bases outside gene matches: 5. Per the germline V gene, CDR1 is MDHEN and CDR2 is SYDVKM. This CDR3 has 13 amino acids. The CDR3 DNA is TGTGCCAGTTCTAGCGGGCGACAAGAGACCCAGTACTTC. This sequence encodes CASSSGRQETQYF.

The rearrangement joins TRBV4-3 to TRBJ1-4; no reliable D call. This CDR3 spans 17 amino acids. V was clipped by 0 bases and J by 8 bases, with 19 bases between them. Germline CDR1 is LGHNA and CDR2 is YSLEER. Here the CDR3 reads CASSQDIAGPGGEKLFF. The CDR3, as DNA: TGCGCCAGCAGCCAAGATATTGCCGGGCCCGGCGGGGAAAAACTGTTTTTT.

Comment on this clone: The same CDR3 arises from other DNA sequences in this sample as well. This chain connects TRBV5-1 to TRBJ2-3; the match to TRBD2 covers 9 bases. CDR3 length: 14 residues. V shed 2 bases, J shed 3 bases, and the junction held 1 base outside the gene matches. Germline V CDR1 and CDR2: SGHRS, YFSETQ. CDR3 in amino acids: CASSLAGGTDTQYF. In nucleotides, the CDR3 is TGCGCCAGCAGCTTAGCGGGGGGAACAGATACGCAGTATTTT.